The TCR beta chain described here comes from a study of shared clonotypes between healthy human individuals. V lost 2 bases and J lost 6; bases outside the gene matches: 5. The CDR3 is 15 residues long. The germline V gene has CDR1 KGHSH and CDR2 LQKENI. The assay was run at deep level. Assay used: immunoSEQ multiplex PCR; TCRdb lists only in-frame clones, some missing. The data show 1,400,000 or so clones, approximately 98.5% seen once. This clone was counted a single time. Its specificity is not known. Study-wide results and limits: Unshared clonotypes carried lower generation probabilities than those common to all four donors.

The chain uses TRBV18 and TRBJ2-1; 9 bases are shared with TRBD2. The sequence derives from a man aged 30-40 years in good health. Specimen: naive CD4+ T cells sorted from blood. Subset reported: CD45RA+ positively selected. The chain's CDR3 is CASSPVIAGVNEQFF. The DNA of the CDR3 is TGTGCCAGCTCACCAGTCATAGCGGGAGTCAATGAGCAGTTCTTC.